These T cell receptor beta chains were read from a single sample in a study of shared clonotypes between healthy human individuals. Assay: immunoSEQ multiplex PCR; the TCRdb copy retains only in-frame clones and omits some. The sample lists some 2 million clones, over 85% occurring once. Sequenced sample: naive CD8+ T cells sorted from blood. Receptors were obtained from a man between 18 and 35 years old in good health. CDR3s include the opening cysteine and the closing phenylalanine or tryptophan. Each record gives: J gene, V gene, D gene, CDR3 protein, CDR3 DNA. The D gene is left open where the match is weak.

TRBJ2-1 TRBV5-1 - CASRFGREGSEQFF TGCGCCAGCAGATTTGGAAGGGAAGGGAGTGAGCAGTTCTTC
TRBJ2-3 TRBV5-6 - CASSLLSTDTQYF TGTGCCAGCAGCTTGCTCTCGACAGATACGCAGTATTTT
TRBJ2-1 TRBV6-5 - CASSYGVSSYNEQFF TGTGCCAGCAGTTACGGAGTCAGCTCCTACAATGAGCAGTTCTTC
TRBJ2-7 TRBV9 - CASSLMDKSSYEQYF TGTGCCAGCAGCTTAATGGACAAGAGCTCCTACGAGCAGTACTTC
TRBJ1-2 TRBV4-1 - CASSQVGSSGYTF TGCGCCAGCAGCCAAGTGGGGTCTTCGGGCTACACCTTC
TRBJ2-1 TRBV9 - CASSPGGLGQFF TGTGCCAGCAGCCCAGGGGGGCTAGGGCAGTTCTTC
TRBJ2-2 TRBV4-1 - CASSKQGPGTGELFF TGCGCCAGCAGTAAACAGGGTCCGGGGACCGGGGAGCTGTTTTTT
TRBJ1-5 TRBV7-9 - CASSLGRNQPQHF TGTGCCAGCAGCTTAGGGCGGAATCAGCCCCAGCATTTT
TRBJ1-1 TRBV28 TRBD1 CASSFRAGGNTEAFF TGTGCCAGCAGTTTCCGGGCAGGGGGAAACACTGAAGCTTTCTTT
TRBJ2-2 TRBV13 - CASSLMGNTGELFF TGTGCCAGCAGCTTAATGGGGAACACCGGGGAGCTGTTTTTT